Each of the 14 T cell receptor beta chains below was sequenced from the same sample in a study of neurological immune-mediated disorders. TCRdb re-derived calls from the 5' RACE reads in MiXCR, one entry per CDR3 protein. The table lists roughly 46,000 distinct CDR3 sequences, about 1.8% of them singletons, with approximately 2.3% in the top ten. Sequencing was performed on PBMCs. These receptor sequences come from a woman aged 40 to 50 with multiple sclerosis.

This clonotype was detected ten times or more. V is TRBV24-1 and J is TRBJ1-2, with D tentatively TRBD1 (6 bases). Trimming took off 4 bases at V and 7 bases at J, with 18 bases between the two ends. In germline, CDR1 is KGHDR, CDR2 SFDVKD. The CDR3 spans 15 residues. CDR3 residues: CATSDPGTPVGGYTF. The CDR3 bases are TGTGCCACCAGTGACCCCGGGACACCGGTTGGTGGCTACACCTTC.

This clonotype was detected ten times or more. CDR3 DNA sequence: TGCGCCAGCAGCCCCGGAGGAACGCCACAAGAGACCCAGTACTTC. It codes for CASSPGGTPQETQYF. This chain joins TRBV5-1 and TRBJ2-5; D is possibly TRBD2 (5 bases). CDR1 SGHRS and CDR2 YFSETQ come from the germline V gene. This CDR3 is 15 amino acids long. Trimming left V 4 bases short and J 2 bases short, with 15 bases between.

About this clonotype itself: A much larger clonotype is one base distant, so this may be a read error. V is TRBV3-1 and J is TRBJ1-5; D uncertain. The CDR3 runs 12 residues. Germline CDR1 LGHDT, CDR2 YNNKEL (reference sequence). The CDR3 DNA is TGTGCCAGCAGCCAGCTTAATCAGCCCCAGAATTTT. Encoded protein: CASSQLNQPQNF.

This clonotype was seen ten or more times. V usage is TRBV29-1 and J usage is TRBJ2-7; 10 nucleotides match TRBD1. The ends lost 4 bases at V and 6 bases at J; junction bases unmatched: 15. CDR1 is SQVTM and CDR2 is ANQGSEA in the germline V gene. The CDR3 is 16 amino acids. In DNA, the CDR3 is TGCAGCGTTGGAGGGACCGGGACAGGGGAATCTCTCGAGCAGTACTTC. Protein: CSVGGTGTGESLEQYF.

The CDR3 region is CASSFKDSTDTQYF. CDR3 DNA: TGTGCCAGCAGCTTTAAAGACAGCACAGATACGCAGTATTTT. The J gene is TRBJ2-3, the V gene TRBV7-9; D remains unclear. V shed 3 bases and J shed 0 bases, with 7 bases lying between them. This CDR3 spans 14 amino acids. Germline CDR1 reads SEHNR; CDR2 reads FQNEAQ (reference sequence). Drawing the rest from reference TRBV7-9 and TRBJ2-3, the complete variable domain is DTGVSQNPRHKITKRGQNVTFRCDPISEHNRLYWYRQTLGQGPEFLTYFQNEAQLEKSRLLSDRFSAERPKGSFSTLEIQRTEQGDSAMYLCASSFKDSTDTQYFGPGTRLTVL.

With regard to this clonotype: This may be a read error, as it is one base from a much larger clone. The chain links TRBV20-1 to TRBJ1-6, with 9 bases fitting TRBD1. Germline V gives CDR1 DFQATT, CDR2 SNEGSKA (reference sequence). The CDR3 totals 14 residues. The CDR3 coding sequence is TGCAGTGCCAATCGTGGGACAGGGTTCTCACCCCTCAACTTT. It is translated as CSANRGTGFSPLNF.

This clonotype was seen repeatedly, ten times or more. The chain is built from TRBV4-1 and TRBJ2-2, with D possibly being TRBD1 or TRBD2 (5 bases each). V was shortened by 4 bases and J by 6 bases, with 24 bases between the two germline ends. Per germline, CDR1 MGHRA and CDR2 YSYEKL. The CDR3 is made up of 18 amino acids. CDR3 coding DNA: TGCGCCAGCAGCCTACTTACCTGGGGGTCACGAGTCCCCGGGGAGCTGTTTTTT. The encoded protein is CASSLLTWGSRVPGELFF.

This clonotype was detected ten times or more. The V and J genes are TRBV3-1 and TRBJ2-4; perhaps TRBD2 as D (5 bases). V shed 4 bases and J shed 6 bases, with 16 bases lying between them. The length of the CDR3 is 15 residues. Looked up from germline, CDR1 is LGHDT and CDR2 is YNNKEL (reference sequence). In DNA form, the CDR3 reads TGTGCCAGCAGCCTCGGACTCAATGGGGTAAACATTCAGTACTTC. Protein sequence: CASSLGLNGVNIQYF.

This clonotype showed up many times. This chain uses TRBV4-2 with TRBJ1-5, with D tentatively TRBD1 (6 bases). This CDR3 is 15 amino acids long. Trimming left V 4 bases short and J 2 bases short, with 12 bases between. Per germline, CDR1 LGHNA and CDR2 YNFKEQ. This chain's CDR3 is CASSPRDMGNQPQHF. CDR3 nucleotide sequence: TGTGCCAGCAGCCCCCGGGACATGGGCAATCAGCCCCAGCATTTT.

This clonotype was counted ten times or more. The J gene is TRBJ1-2, the V gene TRBV29-1; the match to TRBD1 covers 7 bases. The germline V gene has CDR1 SQVTM and CDR2 ANQGSEA. The CDR3 is 14 amino acids. Unmatched junction bases numbered 5, after V lost 0 bases and J lost 4 bases. The CDR3 coding sequence is TGCAGCGTTGAAGAAGACCAGGGGGTCTATGGCTACACCTTC. Its translation: CSVEEDQGVYGYTF.

This clonotype came up a few times. V usage is TRBV7-7 and J usage is TRBJ2-1; 9 nucleotides align to TRBD1. V was clipped by 4 bases and J by 10 bases; unmatched bases: 8. Looked up from germline, CDR1 is SSHAT and CDR2 is FNYEAQ (reference sequence). The CDR3 covers 14 residues. The CDR3 sequence: CASSSRTGAGEQFF. CDR3 nucleotides: TGTGCCAGCAGCTCCAGGACAGGGGCGGGAGAGCAGTTCTTC.

The sample holds many counts of this clonotype. This chain joins TRBV5-1 and TRBJ1-1, with D unresolved. The germline V gene encodes CDR1 SGHRS and CDR2 YFSETQ. The CDR3 is made up of 13 amino acids. Trimming shortened V by 1 base and J by 1 base, and 5 bases separated the two germline ends. This CDR3 reads CASSLSQNTEAFF. CDR3 bases: TGCGCCAGCAGCTTGTCACAGAACACTGAAGCTTTCTTT.

This clonotype was seen repeatedly, ten times or more. The V gene is TRBV5-6, the J gene TRBJ2-7; TRBD2 matches at 8 bases. The germline gives CDR1 SGHDT, CDR2 YYEEEE. CDR3 length: 13 amino acids. V trimming: 0 bases; J trimming: 11 bases; junction bases outside the gene matches: 7. This chain's CDR3 is CASSLAGGGEEYF. The CDR3 nucleotides read TGTGCCAGCAGCTTGGCGGGAGGGGGGGAAGAGTACTTC.

In its sample, this clonotype was seen many times. The chain recombines TRBV5-1 with TRBJ2-3; D is unclear. The length of the CDR3 is 14 residues. Trimming pared 4 bases from V and 2 bases from J, leaving 11 bases between. Germline V gene data show CDR1 as SGHRS and CDR2 as YFSETQ. The CDR3: CASSPQAHTDTQYF. Here the CDR3 DNA reads TGCGCCAGCAGCCCGCAGGCGCACACAGATACGCAGTATTTT.